Below are 30 T cell receptor beta chains sequenced from a single sample in a study of T cell responses to AZD1222 COVID-19 vaccine (dated by TCRdb to the early 2020s). Library preparation was by the immunoSEQ multiplex PCR assay. As stored in TCRdb, this immuneACCESS dataset retains in-frame rearrangements with V and J assigned. A fraction of the clones does not appear; measured against another copy, unresolved V genes explain less than half of the discrepancy, and the remainder lacks a known reason. The sample contains tens of thousands of clones, 70% to 90% of them found a single time. About 12% of the sample rests with the top ten. What this sample's time point label stands for: about 28 days (+/-7) after the second vaccine dose. Here the sequenced sample was peripheral blood, taken 28 days after the second AZD1222 dose. These receptors were obtained from an adult who received the AZD1222 COVID-19 vaccine.

The chain's CDR3 is CASSQLSNGGNEQFF. CDR3 sequence (DNA): TGTGCCAGCAGCCAATTATCCAACGGGGGCAATGAGCAGTTCTTC. The chain couples TRBV4-2 to TRBJ2-1; possible D gene TRBD2, 6 bases. CDR3 length: 15 amino acids. Trimming pared 2 bases from V and 6 bases from J, leaving 14 bases between. CDR1 and CDR2 from the germline V gene are LGHNA and YNFKEQ.

The chain combines TRBV12-3 or TRBV12-4 with TRBJ1-5; the D is unclear. The CDR3 totals 13 residues. Deletions cut 8 bases from V and 7 bases from J, with 15 bases between. This CDR3 reads CASGVRARQPQHF. CDR3 DNA sequence: TGTGCCAGCGGAGTGCGAGCACGACAGCCCCAGCATTTT.

This clone was seen more than once but under ten times. This chain links TRBV24-1 with TRBJ1-5, with 8 bases identical to TRBD1. The ends lost 5 bases at V and 1 base at J; junction bases unmatched: 3. This CDR3 comprises 15 residues. Per the germline V gene, CDR1 is KGHDR and CDR2 is SFDVKD. Written as DNA, the CDR3 is TGTGCCACCAGTGCCAACAGGGGGAGCAATCAGCCCCAGCATTTT. It encodes CATSANRGSNQPQHF.

V gene TRBV6-5 combines with J gene TRBJ1-2; D not resolved. The germline V gene encodes CDR1 MNHEY and CDR2 SVGAGI. The CDR3 runs 14 residues. V dropped 2 bases and J dropped 5 bases, with 12 bases sitting between them. CDR3 bases: TGTGCCAGCAGTTACGGTCCGTATGGGTATGGCTACACCTTC. Translation gives CASSYGPYGYGYTF.

The V and J genes are TRBV6-5 and TRBJ2-7; the match to TRBD1 covers 8 bases. The CDR3 totals 15 residues. Germline-derived CDR1 and CDR2 are MNHEY and SVGAGI. Germline trimming cut 4 bases from V and 4 bases from J; bases unmatched to any gene: 9. The CDR3 sequence is CASSFDRGVGYEQYF. CDR3 coding DNA: TGTGCCAGCAGTTTCGACAGGGGAGTAGGTTACGAGCAGTACTTC.

The rearrangement joins TRBV4-3 to TRBJ1-3; a weak D match, TRBD1 (5 bases). This CDR3 comprises 18 residues. The germline V and J ends were trimmed by 0 bases and 3 bases, with 18 bases remaining between them. Looked up from germline, CDR1 is LGHNA and CDR2 is YSLEER. CDR3 sequence: CASSQDSRTPGGGNTIYF. The CDR3 nucleotides are TGCGCCAGCAGCCAAGATTCCCGGACACCCGGAGGTGGAAACACCATATATTTT.

This sequence joins TRBV6-5 and TRBJ1-5; 7 bases agree with TRBD1. J lost 7 bases, V lost 6 bases, and 9 bases had no gene match. The CDR3 is made up of 14 amino acids. The germline V gene has CDR1 MNHEY and CDR2 SVGAGI. As DNA, the CDR3 is TGTGCCAGCAGACGCGACAGGGCCGGACAGCCCCAGCATTTT. Its protein is CASRRDRAGQPQHF.

This clone was seen more than once but under ten times. The CDR3 spells CASSLYGTSGRALEQYF. The CDR3 DNA is TGTGCCAGCAGTTTATACGGAACTAGCGGGAGGGCGCTCGAGCAGTACTTC. The rearrangement joins TRBV28 to TRBJ2-7; 13 bases map to TRBD2. CDR3 length: 17 residues. Looked up from germline, CDR1 is MDHEN and CDR2 is SYDVKM. J gave up 6 bases and V 1 base, and 9 bases lay outside the gene matches. Filled out from reference TRBV28 and TRBJ2-7, the complete variable domain reads DVKVTQSSRYLVKRTGEKVFLECVQDMDHENMFWYRQDPGLGLRLIYFSYDVKMKEKGDIPEGYSVSREKKERFSLILESASTNQTSMYLCASSLYGTSGRALEQYFGPGTRLTVT.

CDR3 in amino acids: CASSVAGSGYTGELFF. CDR3 in DNA: TGTGCCAGCAGCGTAGCGGGTAGCGGGTACACCGGGGAGCTGTTTTTT. This rearrangement joins TRBV9 to TRBJ2-2; 7 bases line up with TRBD2. This CDR3 region has 16 residues. Germline V gives CDR1 SGDLS, CDR2 YYNGEE. The V gene end was trimmed by 0 bases and the J gene end by 3 bases; junction bases not matched to a gene: 5.

The rearrangement uses TRBV10-3 and TRBJ2-7; 14 nucleotides align to TRBD2. The CDR3 is 16 residues long. Germline trimming cut 5 bases from V and 6 bases from J; bases unmatched to any gene: 9. Per the germline V gene, CDR1 is ENHRY and CDR2 is SYGVKD. CDR3 in amino acids: CAISSGTSGRMSEQYF. CDR3 in DNA: TGTGCCATCAGTTCGGGGACTAGCGGGAGAATGAGCGAGCAGTACTTC.

This chain uses TRBV19 with TRBJ1-6; 9 bases line up with TRBD1. With 9 bases clipped from V and 8 bases from J, the junction kept 11 bases outside the gene matches. The length of the CDR3 is 15 residues. The germline gives CDR1 LNHDA, CDR2 SQIVND (reference sequence). The DNA for the CDR3 is TGTGCCAGCAACCCCGGGGACAGGGATCATTCACCCCTCCACTTT. Amino acids: CASNPGDRDHSPLHF.

This clone occurred a few times. The junction does not match germline at one end; this may be a read error. This sample also contains other DNA sequences that code for the same CDR3. This rearrangement joins TRBV10-3 to TRBJ2-5, with 7 bases identical to TRBD1. The germline V gene has CDR1 ENHRY and CDR2 SYGVKD. The CDR3 loop spans 13 amino acids. Here the CDR3 DNA reads TGCTCAGGTGGGGCAGGGGGCCAAGAGACCCAGTACTTC. Residues: CSGGAGGQETQYF.

The chain recombines TRBV6-2 or TRBV6-3 with TRBJ2-1, with D uncertain. From germline, CDR1 is MNHEY and CDR2 SVGEGT. This CDR3 contains 12 residues. V was clipped by 2 bases and J by 8 bases, with 7 bases between them. The CDR3 region is CASSYHGDEQFF. The CDR3 bases are TGTGCCAGCAGTTACCATGGAGATGAGCAGTTCTTC.

J is TRBJ2-7 and V is TRBV27; 10 nucleotides line up with TRBD2. Germline CDR1 MNHEY, CDR2 SMNVEV (reference sequence). The CDR3 spans 14 residues. The V gene end was trimmed by 7 bases and the J gene end by 4 bases; junction bases not matched to a gene: 7. The CDR3 sequence: CASKAGGPRYEQYF. CDR3 DNA: TGTGCCAGCAAAGCGGGAGGGCCACGGTACGAGCAGTACTTC.

J is TRBJ2-6 and V is TRBV19; weak D call: TRBD1 (6 bases). From germline, CDR1 is LNHDA and CDR2 SQIVND (reference sequence). Trimming stripped 6 bases from V and 1 base from J, with 13 bases between. The CDR3 is made up of 16 amino acids. CDR3 coding DNA: TGTGCCAGTAGCCTATACACAGGGTCTGGGGCCAACGTCCTGACTTTC. It codes for CASSLYTGSGANVLTF. Looking up the rest from reference TRBV19 and TRBJ2-6 gives the full variable domain: DGGITQSPKYLFRKEGQNVTLSCEQNLNHDAMYWYRQDPGQGLRLIYYSQIVNDFQKGDIAEGYSVSREKKESFPLTVTSAQKNPTAFYLCASSLYTGSGANVLTFGAGSRLTVL.

The chain is built from TRBV7-8 and TRBJ2-2, with D maybe TRBD2 (6 bases). V was clipped by 4 bases and J by 14 bases, with 20 bases between them. The CDR3 is 14 amino acids. From germline, CDR1 is SGHVS and CDR2 FQNEAQ. In DNA, the CDR3 is TGTGCCAGCAGCTCGACCGGACTATTGGAGGCCCTGTTTTTT. Its translation is CASSSTGLLEALFF.

V usage is TRBV20-1 and J usage is TRBJ2-7; 10 nucleotides match TRBD1. CDR1 DFQATT and CDR2 SNEGSKA come from the germline V gene (reference sequence). V gave up 3 bases and J gave up 3 bases; unmatched junction bases: 5. The CDR3 is made up of 14 amino acids. The CDR3 sequence: CSASYGQGGYEQYF. CDR3 sequence (DNA): TGCAGTGCTAGTTACGGACAGGGGGGCTACGAGCAGTACTTC.

The chain carries TRBV3-1 (or the pseudogene TRBV3-2) and TRBJ2-3; 10 bases are shared with TRBD2. CDR3 size: 17 residues. Germline values: CDR1 LGHDT, CDR2 YNNKEL (reference sequence). V trimming: 4 bases; J trimming: 10 bases; junction bases outside the gene matches: 17. This CDR3 reads CASSLGILAGDGLAQYF. CDR3 coding DNA: TGTGCCAGCAGCCTCGGAATTCTAGCGGGAGACGGATTGGCGCAGTATTTT.

The rearrangement links TRBV10-1 to TRBJ2-7, with 7 bases lining up with TRBD1. The V segment lost 6 bases and the J segment 1 base; nucleotides outside the gene matches: 6. The CDR3 length is 14 residues. Germline loops: CDR1 WNHNN, CDR2 SYGVQD (reference sequence). In DNA form, the CDR3 reads TGCGCCAGCAGACCCAGGGGGAATTCCTACGAGCAGTACGTC. Translated, it gives CASRPRGNSYEQYV.

The chain carries TRBV19 and TRBJ1-4, with TRBD1 identical over 7 bases. Trimming at V came to 6 bases and at J to 4 bases, leaving 5 bases not matched to a gene. CDR3 length: 14 residues. Germline V lookup: CDR1 LNHDA, CDR2 SQIVND (reference sequence). The CDR3 DNA reads TGTGCCAGTAGCACCGGGACAGTTAATGAAAAACTGTTTTTT. It specifies CASSTGTVNEKLFF.

There are a few counts of this clone. This chain links TRBV6-5 with TRBJ2-5, with 7 bases that match TRBD1. This CDR3 has 15 amino acids. Germline-derived CDR1 and CDR2 are MNHEY and SVGAGI. With 4 bases clipped from V and 2 bases from J, the junction kept 7 bases outside the gene matches. DNA for the CDR3: TGTGCCAGCAGTTTAACGGGACAGCCTCAAGAGACCCAGTACTTC. This sequence encodes CASSLTGQPQETQYF.

The chain carries TRBV30 and TRBJ1-6; TRBD1 aligns across 7 bases. With V trimmed by 3 bases and J by 10 bases, 9 bases remained unmatched. The V gene's germline CDR1 is GTSNPN and CDR2 SVGIG (reference sequence). CDR3 length: 14 amino acids. In DNA, the CDR3 is TGTGCCTGGAGCTCGACAGGGCTAGGGTCACCCCTCCACTTT. It codes for CAWSSTGLGSPLHF.

The chain recombines TRBV4-3 with TRBJ1-2, with a weak D call TRBD1 (6 bases). The CDR3 is 15 amino acids. With 2 bases removed from V and 1 base from J, the gap between germline ends came to 11 bases. The germline V gene has CDR1 LGHNA and CDR2 YSLEER. CDR3 DNA: TGCGCCAGCAGCCAACTGGGGGCTATTAACTATGGCTACACCTTC. Its translation is CASSQLGAINYGYTF.

J is TRBJ1-5 and V is TRBV2, with 7 nucleotides matching TRBD1. CDR1 SNHLY and CDR2 FYNNEI come from the germline V gene. The CDR3 runs to 14 residues. V shed 5 bases and J 2 bases; nucleotides not matched to a gene: 3. The DNA of the CDR3 is TGTGCCAGCAGTTCTGACAGGGGCAATCAGCCCCAGCATTTT. Protein sequence: CASSSDRGNQPQHF.

The rearrangement links TRBV7-6 to TRBJ1-4; a weak D match, TRBD1 (6 bases). CDR1 is SGHVS and CDR2 is FNYEAQ in the germline V gene. CDR3 length: 15 residues. Trimming stripped 5 bases from V and 16 bases from J, with 26 bases between. CDR3 amino acids: CASSPVANPPGTRFF. DNA of the CDR3: TGTGCCAGCAGCCCGGTGGCCAACCCACCCGGGACACGGTTTTTT.

The rearrangement joins TRBV6-1 to TRBJ2-1; D gene unclear. V lost 2 bases to trimming and J lost 9 bases, with 11 bases between them. This CDR3 spans 13 amino acids. Germline values: CDR1 MNHNS, CDR2 SASEGT. CDR3 sequence (DNA): TGTGCCAGCAGTGAATACCTGATGGGTGAGCAGTTCTTC. It translates to CASSEYLMGEQFF.

This rearrangement joins TRBV9 to TRBJ1-2, with D tentatively TRBD1 (6 bases). This CDR3 comprises 14 residues. V was cut by 3 bases and J by 4 bases, with 13 bases left in between. CDR1 is SGDLS, CDR2 YYNGEE, per germline. The DNA of the CDR3 is TGTGCCAGCAGCGAATACAGGGATTCCTATGGCTACACCTTC. Amino acids: CASSEYRDSYGYTF.

The V call is TRBV20-1, the J call TRBJ1-2; no firm D call. CDR1 DFQATT and CDR2 SNEGSKA come from the germline V gene (reference sequence). Trimming shortened V by 6 bases and J by 8 bases, and 13 bases separated the two germline ends. The CDR3 length is 11 residues. The CDR3 DNA reads as TGCAGTGCCCCACAACCCGAGGGCTACACCTTC. Translation: CSAPQPEGYTF.

This chain connects TRBV10-1 to TRBJ2-3, with D tentatively TRBD1 (6 bases). The V gene lost 0 bases and the J gene lost 11 bases, with 12 bases spanning the gap. The CDR3 spans 13 residues. The germline V gene has CDR1 WNHNN and CDR2 SYGVQD (reference sequence). The CDR3 is CASSESTVGGQYF. The CDR3 region has the DNA TGCGCCAGCAGTGAGTCGACTGTAGGGGGGCAGTATTTT.

The chain employs TRBV10-3 and TRBJ2-7; a weak D match, TRBD1 (6 bases). V was pared by 6 bases and J by 5 bases, with 8 bases between. CDR3 length equals 11 residues. CDR1 and CDR2 from the germline V gene are ENHRY and SYGVKD. The CDR3 bases are TGTGCCATCAGAACAGGGAACGAGCAGTACGTC. Protein product: CAIRTGNEQYV.